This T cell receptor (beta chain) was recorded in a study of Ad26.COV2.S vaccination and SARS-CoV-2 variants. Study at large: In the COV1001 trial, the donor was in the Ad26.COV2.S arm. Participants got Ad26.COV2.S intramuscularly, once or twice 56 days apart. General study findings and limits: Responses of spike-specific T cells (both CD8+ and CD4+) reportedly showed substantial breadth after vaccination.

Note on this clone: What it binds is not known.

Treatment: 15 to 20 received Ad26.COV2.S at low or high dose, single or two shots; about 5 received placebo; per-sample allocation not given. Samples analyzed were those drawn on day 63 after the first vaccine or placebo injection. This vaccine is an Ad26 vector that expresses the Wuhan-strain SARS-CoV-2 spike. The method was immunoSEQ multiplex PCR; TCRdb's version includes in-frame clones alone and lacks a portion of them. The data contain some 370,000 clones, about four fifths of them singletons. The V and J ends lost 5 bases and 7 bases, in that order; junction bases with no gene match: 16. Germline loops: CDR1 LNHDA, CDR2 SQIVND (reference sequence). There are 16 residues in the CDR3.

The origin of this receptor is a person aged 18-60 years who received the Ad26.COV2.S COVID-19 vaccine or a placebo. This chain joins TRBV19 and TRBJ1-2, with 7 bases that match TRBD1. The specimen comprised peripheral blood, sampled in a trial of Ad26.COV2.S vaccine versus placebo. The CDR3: CASSPGYRRGSIGYTF. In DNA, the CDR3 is TGTGCCAGTAGTCCGGGGTACCGCAGGGGGTCTATTGGCTACACCTTC.